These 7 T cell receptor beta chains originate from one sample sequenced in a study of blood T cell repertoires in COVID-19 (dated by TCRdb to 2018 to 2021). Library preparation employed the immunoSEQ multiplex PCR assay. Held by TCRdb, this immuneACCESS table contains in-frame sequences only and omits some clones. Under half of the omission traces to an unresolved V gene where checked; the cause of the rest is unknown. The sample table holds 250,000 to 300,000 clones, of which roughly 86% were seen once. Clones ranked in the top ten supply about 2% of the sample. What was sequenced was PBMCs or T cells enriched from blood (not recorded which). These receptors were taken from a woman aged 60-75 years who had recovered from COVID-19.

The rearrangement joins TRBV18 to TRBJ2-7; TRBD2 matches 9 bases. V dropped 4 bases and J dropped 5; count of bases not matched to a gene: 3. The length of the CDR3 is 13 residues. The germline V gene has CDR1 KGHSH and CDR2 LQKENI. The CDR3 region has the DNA TGTGCCAGCTCACTAGCGGGAGAGGACGAGCAGTACTTC. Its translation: CASSLAGEDEQYF.

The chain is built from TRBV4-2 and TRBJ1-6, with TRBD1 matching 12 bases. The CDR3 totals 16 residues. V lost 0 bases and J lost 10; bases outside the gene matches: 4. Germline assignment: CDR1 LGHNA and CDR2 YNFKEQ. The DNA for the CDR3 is TGTGCCAGCAGCCAAGATTCCGGGACAGGGGGCTCACCCCTCCACTTT. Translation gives CASSQDSGTGGSPLHF.

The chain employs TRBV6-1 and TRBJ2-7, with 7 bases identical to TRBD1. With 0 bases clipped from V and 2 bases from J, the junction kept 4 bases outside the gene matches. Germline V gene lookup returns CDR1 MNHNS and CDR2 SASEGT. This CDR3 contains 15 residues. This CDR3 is CASSEAEGAAYEQYF. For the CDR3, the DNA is TGTGCCAGCAGTGAAGCCGAGGGGGCTGCCTACGAGCAGTACTTC.

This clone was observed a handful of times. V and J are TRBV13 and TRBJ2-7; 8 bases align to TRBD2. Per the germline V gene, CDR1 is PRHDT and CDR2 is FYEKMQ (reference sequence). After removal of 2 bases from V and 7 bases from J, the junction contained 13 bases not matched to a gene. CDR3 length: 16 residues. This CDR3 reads CASSLWVEAGGKEQYF. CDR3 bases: TGTGCCAGCAGCTTATGGGTCGAGGCGGGAGGCAAGGAGCAGTACTTC. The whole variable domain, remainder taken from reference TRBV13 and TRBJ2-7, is AAGVIQSPRHLIKEKRETATLKCYPIPRHDTVYWYQQGPGQDPQFLISFYEKMQSDKGSIPDRFSAQQFSDYHSELNMSSLELGDSALYFCASSLWVEAGGKEQYFGPGTRLTVT.

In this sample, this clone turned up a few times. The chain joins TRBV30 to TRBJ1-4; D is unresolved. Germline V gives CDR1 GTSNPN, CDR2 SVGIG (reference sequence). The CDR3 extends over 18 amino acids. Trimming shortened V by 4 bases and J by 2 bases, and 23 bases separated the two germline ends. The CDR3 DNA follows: TGTGCCTGGAATATGAGGGCCTCTGTCGTGTCCACTAATGAAAAACTGTTTTTT. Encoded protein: CAWNMRASVVSTNEKLFF. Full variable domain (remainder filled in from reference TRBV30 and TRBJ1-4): SQTIHQWPATLVQPVGSPLSLECTVEGTSNPNLYWYRQAAGRGLQLLFYSVGIGQISSEVPQNLSASRPQDRQFILSSKKLLLSDSGFYLCAWNMRASVVSTNEKLFFGSGTQLSVL.

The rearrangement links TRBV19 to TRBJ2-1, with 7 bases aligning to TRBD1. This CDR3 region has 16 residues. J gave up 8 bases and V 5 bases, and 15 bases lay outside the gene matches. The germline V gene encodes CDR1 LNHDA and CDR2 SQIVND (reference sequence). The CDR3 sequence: CASSPRLGTASDEQFF. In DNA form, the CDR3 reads TGTGCCAGTAGTCCCAGACTCGGGACAGCCTCGGATGAGCAGTTCTTC.

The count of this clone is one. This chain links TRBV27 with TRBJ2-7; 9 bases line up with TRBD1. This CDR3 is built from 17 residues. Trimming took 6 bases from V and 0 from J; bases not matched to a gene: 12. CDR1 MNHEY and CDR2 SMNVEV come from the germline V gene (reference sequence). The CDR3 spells CASRPVPGTGSSYEQYF. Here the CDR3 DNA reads TGTGCCAGCAGACCTGTACCTGGGACAGGGTCCTCCTACGAGCAGTACTTC.